The 19 T cell receptor beta chains listed next were all sequenced from one sample in a study of blood T cell repertoires in COVID-19. The assay was immunoSEQ multiplex PCR, and TCRdb's table has in-frame clones only and misses some. The table lists a few hundred thousand clones, 87% of them singletons. The sample was PBMCs or T cells enriched from blood (not recorded which). These receptors were collected from a woman aged 40 to 49 who had recovered from COVID-19.

V is TRBV29-1 and J is TRBJ2-3; the match to TRBD1 covers 12 bases. Losses at the gene ends were 1 base for V and 6 bases for J; bases not matched to a gene: 5. Germline V lookup: CDR1 SQVTM, CDR2 ANQGSEA. The CDR3 extends over 15 amino acids. The CDR3 sequence: CSVEGGQGAGDTQYF. The CDR3 DNA is TGCAGCGTTGAAGGGGGACAGGGGGCAGGGGATACGCAGTATTTT.

The CDR3 protein is CASSPSGGINGYTF. The CDR3 DNA is TGTGCCAGCTCACCGTCAGGGGGTATTAATGGCTACACCTTC. The gene calls are TRBV18 and TRBJ1-2; 7 bases fit TRBD1. The germline V gene has CDR1 KGHSH and CDR2 LQKENI. Losses at the gene ends were 3 bases for V and 6 bases for J; bases not matched to a gene: 7. The CDR3 is made up of 14 amino acids.

Regarding this clone: Different DNA sequences within this sample yield the same CDR3. The chain employs TRBV2 and TRBJ1-6, with TRBD1 identical over 8 bases. The V gene's germline CDR1 is SNHLY and CDR2 FYNNEI. V shed 6 bases and J 7 bases; nucleotides not matched to a gene: 2. The CDR3 is made up of 13 amino acids. The CDR3 DNA reads TGTGCCAGCAGGGGACAGGAGAATTCACCCCTCCACTTT. Its protein is CASRGQENSPLHF.

In regard to this clone: A read error may account for a junction end that differs from germline. V usage is TRBV7-7 and J usage is TRBJ2-5, with D tentatively TRBD1 (5 bases). Looked up from germline, CDR1 is SSHAT and CDR2 is FNYEAQ (reference sequence). The CDR3 has 17 amino acids. The chain's CDR3 is CASSLEVSFDRQETQYF. The DNA for the CDR3 is TGTGCTAGCAGCTTAGAGGTTAGCTTCGACAGACAAGAGACCCAGTACTTC.

This chain joins TRBV7-9 and TRBJ1-6; tentative D call: TRBD1 (6 bases). V dropped 8 bases and J dropped 7 bases, with 15 bases sitting between them. Germline V gives CDR1 SEHNR, CDR2 FQNEAQ (reference sequence). The CDR3 runs to 14 residues. The CDR3 protein is CASAAKQGNSPLHF. The CDR3 DNA follows: TGTGCCAGCGCAGCAAAACAGGGCAATTCACCCCTCCACTTT.

The rearrangement uses TRBV30 and TRBJ1-4; no clear D gene. V dropped 2 bases and J dropped 8 bases, with 12 bases sitting between them. The CDR3 totals 13 residues. The germline V gene encodes CDR1 GTSNPN and CDR2 SVGIG (reference sequence). CDR3 bases: TGTGCCTGGAGTAGGAGCGGGAGCGAAAAACTGTTTTTT. Translating it yields CAWSRSGSEKLFF. Full variable domain (missing parts from reference TRBV30 and TRBJ1-4): SQTIHQWPATLVQPVGSPLSLECTVEGTSNPNLYWYRQAAGRGLQLLFYSVGIGQISSEVPQNLSASRPQDRQFILSSKKLLLSDSGFYLCAWSRSGSEKLFFGSGTQLSVL.

Notes on this clone: At one boundary the junction diverges from the germline segment, which might be a read error. The chain employs TRBV6-1 and TRBJ2-7; 10 bases match TRBD2. Germline V CDR1 and CDR2: MNHNS, SASEGT. This CDR3 spans 15 amino acids. CDR3 loop: CASREGLAALYEQYF. CDR3 sequence (DNA): TGTGCCAGCAGGGAAGGACTAGCGGCTCTCTACGAGCAGTACTTC.

The chain recombines TRBV11-2 with TRBJ2-7; 10 nucleotides agree with TRBD1. CDR1 is SGHAT, CDR2 FQNNGV, per germline. CDR3 size: 16 residues. Trimming removed 6 bases from V and 2 bases from J; junction bases left unmatched: 10. The CDR3 is CASRRGTGATPYEQYF. The CDR3, as DNA: TGTGCCAGCAGACGAGGGACAGGGGCGACCCCCTACGAGCAGTACTTC.

The gene calls are TRBV6-1 and TRBJ1-5; no reliable D call. This CDR3 comprises 13 residues. Trimming cost V 2 bases and J 4 bases, with 6 bases left between them. CDR1 is MNHNS and CDR2 is SASEGT in the germline V gene. In DNA, the CDR3 is TGTGCCAGCAGTGAACGGGAGAATCAGCCCCAGCATTTT. Amino acids: CASSERENQPQHF.

The chain uses TRBV6-4 and TRBJ2-6; the match to TRBD1 covers 7 bases. V trimming: 3 bases; J trimming: 2 bases; junction bases outside the gene matches: 1. The CDR3 sequence is 15 residues long. The germline V gene has CDR1 MRHNA and CDR2 SNTAGT. The CDR3 here is CASSETGPGANVLTF. The CDR3, as DNA: TGTGCCAGCAGTGAGACAGGGCCTGGGGCCAACGTCCTGACTTTC.

This chain uses TRBV10-3 with TRBJ2-5; D is perhaps TRBD1 (6 bases). The CDR3 extends over 14 amino acids. V lost 2 bases to trimming and J lost 3 bases, with 10 bases between them. In germline, CDR1 is ENHRY, CDR2 SYGVKD. CDR3 nucleotides: TGTGCCATCAGTGAGCCCCGGGACAAAGAGACCCAGTACTTC. Translation gives CAISEPRDKETQYF.

The rearrangement joins TRBV3-1 (or the pseudogene TRBV3-2) to TRBJ2-1, with TRBD2 matching over 10 bases. The CDR3 contains 17 residues. Germline values: CDR1 LGHDT, CDR2 YNNKEL (reference sequence). Losses at the gene ends were 0 bases for V and 2 bases for J; bases not matched to a gene: 4. CDR3 region: CASSQDTSGTTYNEQFF. The CDR3 region has the DNA TGTGCCAGCAGCCAAGACACTAGCGGGACCACCTACAATGAGCAGTTCTTC.

The gene calls are TRBV28 and TRBJ2-7, with TRBD2 matching over 8 bases. Trimming removed 4 bases from V and 2 bases from J; junction bases left unmatched: 4. The CDR3 covers 14 residues. Germline CDR1 MDHEN, CDR2 SYDVKM. CDR3 residues: CASSYQGLAYEQYF. CDR3 nucleotide sequence: TGTGCCAGCAGTTACCAGGGACTAGCCTACGAGCAGTACTTC. Drawing the rest from reference TRBV28 and TRBJ2-7, the complete variable domain is DVKVTQSSRYLVKRTGEKVFLECVQDMDHENMFWYRQDPGLGLRLIYFSYDVKMKEKGDIPEGYSVSREKKERFSLILESASTNQTSMYLCASSYQGLAYEQYFGPGTRLTVT.

The chain couples TRBV12-3 or TRBV12-4 to TRBJ1-2; D is uncertain. This CDR3 comprises 11 residues. V was cut by 7 bases and J by 8 bases, with 11 bases left in between. The CDR3 DNA sequence: TGTGCCAGCAACCAGTTCGGGGGCTACACCTTC. Its protein product is CASNQFGGYTF.

The CDR3 loop is CASSEALQGGFGGNTIYF. The CDR3, as DNA: TGTGCCAGCAGTGAAGCGCTTCAAGGAGGTTTTGGGGGAAACACCATATATTTT. This chain links TRBV2 with TRBJ1-3; D is ambiguous. In germline, CDR1 is SNHLY, CDR2 FYNNEI. The ends were cut back, 0 bases at V and 4 bases at J, with 19 bases in the middle. The length of the CDR3 is 18 residues. The full variable domain, in which reference TRBV2 and TRBJ1-3 provide the parts outside the CDR3, is EPEVTQTPSHQVTQMGQEVILRCVPISNHLYFYWYRQILGQKVEFLVSFYNNEISEKSEIFDDQFSVERPDGSNFTLKIRSTKLEDSAMYFCASSEALQGGFGGNTIYFGEGSWLTVV.

CDR3: CAWSVLVEVGELFF. CDR3 in DNA: TGTGCCTGGAGTGTACTAGTCGAGGTCGGGGAGCTGTTTTTT. J is TRBJ2-2 and V is TRBV30; tentative D call: TRBD2 (5 bases). Per the germline V gene, CDR1 is GTSNPN and CDR2 is SVGIG (reference sequence). CDR3 length equals 14 residues. Trimming took off 0 bases at V and 7 bases at J, with 12 bases between the two ends.

V usage is TRBV18 and J usage is TRBJ2-1; 8 nucleotides line up with TRBD2. The CDR3 consists of 20 residues. Germline-derived CDR1 and CDR2 are KGHSH and LQKENI. With V trimmed by 2 bases and J by 3 bases, 18 bases remained unmatched. CDR3 nucleotide sequence: TGTGCCAGCTCACCAGGCGGTGGTAGCGGGATATTGCGGGGCTACAATGAGCAGTTCTTC. It encodes CASSPGGGSGILRGYNEQFF.

This rearrangement joins TRBV5-1 to TRBJ2-2, with 7 positions matching TRBD1. The CDR3 has 16 amino acids. J was trimmed by 4 bases and V by 3 bases; bases with no gene match: 9. Germline CDR1 reads SGHRS; CDR2 reads YFSETQ. The CDR3 reads CASSYGWTGITGELFF. The CDR3 DNA reads TGCGCCAGCAGCTACGGATGGACAGGAATCACCGGGGAGCTGTTTTTT.

This chain's CDR3 is CASSQILAGGAQETQYF. Here the CDR3 DNA reads TGTGCCAGCAGCCAAATCCTGGCGGGAGGAGCCCAAGAGACCCAGTACTTC. The chain has TRBV4-2 and TRBJ2-5; 8 bases align to TRBD2. In germline, CDR1 is LGHNA, CDR2 YNFKEQ. The V segment lost 2 bases and the J segment 1 base; nucleotides outside the gene matches: 9. This CDR3 comprises 17 residues.